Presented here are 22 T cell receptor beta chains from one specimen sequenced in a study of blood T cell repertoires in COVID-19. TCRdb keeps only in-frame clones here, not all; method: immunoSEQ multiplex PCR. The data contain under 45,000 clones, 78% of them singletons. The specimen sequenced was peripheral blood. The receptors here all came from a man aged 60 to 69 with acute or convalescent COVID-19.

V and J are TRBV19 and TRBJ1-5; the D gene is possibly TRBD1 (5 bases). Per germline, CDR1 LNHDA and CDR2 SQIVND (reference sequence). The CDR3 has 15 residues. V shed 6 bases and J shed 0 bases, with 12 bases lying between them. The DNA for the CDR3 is TGTGCCAGTAGGAGGGACTTTAATAGCAATCAGCCCCAGCATTTT. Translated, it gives CASRRDFNSNQPQHF.

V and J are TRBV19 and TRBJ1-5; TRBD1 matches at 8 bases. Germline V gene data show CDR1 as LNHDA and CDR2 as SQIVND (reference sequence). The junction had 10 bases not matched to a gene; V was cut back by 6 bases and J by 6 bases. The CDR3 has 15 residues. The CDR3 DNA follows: TGTGCCAGTAGGATGGGGACAGGCGGTGGTCAGCCCCAGCATTTT. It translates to CASRMGTGGGQPQHF.

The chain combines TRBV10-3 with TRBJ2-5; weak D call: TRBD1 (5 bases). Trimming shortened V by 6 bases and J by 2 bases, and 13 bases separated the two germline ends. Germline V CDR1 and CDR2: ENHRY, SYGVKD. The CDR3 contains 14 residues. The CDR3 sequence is CAIRGTGGQETQYF. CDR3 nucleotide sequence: TGTGCCATCAGAGGAACAGGCGGTCAAGAGACCCAGTACTTC.

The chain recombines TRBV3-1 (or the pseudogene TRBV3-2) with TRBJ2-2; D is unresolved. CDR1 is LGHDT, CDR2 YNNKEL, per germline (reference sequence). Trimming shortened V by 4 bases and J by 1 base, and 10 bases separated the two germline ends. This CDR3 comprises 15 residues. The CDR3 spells CASSPPSVNTGELFF. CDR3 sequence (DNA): TGTGCCAGCAGCCCCCCATCGGTGAACACCGGGGAGCTGTTTTTT.

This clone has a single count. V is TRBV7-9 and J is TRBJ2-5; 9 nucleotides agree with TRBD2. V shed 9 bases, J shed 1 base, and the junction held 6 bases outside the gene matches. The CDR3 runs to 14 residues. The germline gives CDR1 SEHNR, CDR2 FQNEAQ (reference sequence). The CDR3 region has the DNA TGTGCCAGTGCCCTGACTAGCGGCCAAGAGACCCAGTACTTC. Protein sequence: CASALTSGQETQYF.

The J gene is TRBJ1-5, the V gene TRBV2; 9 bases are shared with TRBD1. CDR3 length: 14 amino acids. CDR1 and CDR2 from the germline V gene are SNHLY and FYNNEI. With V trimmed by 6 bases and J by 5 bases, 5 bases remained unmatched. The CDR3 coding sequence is TGTGCCAGCAGATCGACAGGGGGTGATCAGCCCCAGCATTTT. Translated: CASRSTGGDQPQHF. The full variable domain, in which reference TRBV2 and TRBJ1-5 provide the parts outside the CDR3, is EPEVTQTPSHQVTQMGQEVILRCVPISNHLYFYWYRQILGQKVEFLVSFYNNEISEKSEIFDDQFSVERPDGSNFTLKIRSTKLEDSAMYFCASRSTGGDQPQHFGDGTRLSIL.

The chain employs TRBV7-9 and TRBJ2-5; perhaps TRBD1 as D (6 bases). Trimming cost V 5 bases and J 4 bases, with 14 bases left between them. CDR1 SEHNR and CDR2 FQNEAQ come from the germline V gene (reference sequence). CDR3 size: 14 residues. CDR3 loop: CASSVYRVRETQYF. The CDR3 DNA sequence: TGTGCCAGCAGCGTATACAGGGTTCGAGAGACCCAGTACTTC.

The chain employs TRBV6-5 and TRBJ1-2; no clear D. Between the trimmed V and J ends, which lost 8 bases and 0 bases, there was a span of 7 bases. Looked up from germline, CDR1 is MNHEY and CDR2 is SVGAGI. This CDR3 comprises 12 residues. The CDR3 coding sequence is TGTGCCAGCTTAGCTCCTAACTATGGCTACACCTTC. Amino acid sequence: CASLAPNYGYTF.

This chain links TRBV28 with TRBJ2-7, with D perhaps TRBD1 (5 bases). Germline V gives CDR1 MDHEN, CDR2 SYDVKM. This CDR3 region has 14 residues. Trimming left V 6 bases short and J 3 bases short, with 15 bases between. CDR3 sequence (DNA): TGTGCCAGCAGGCTGGGGCTTGTCAGCTACGAGCAGTACTTC. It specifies CASRLGLVSYEQYF.

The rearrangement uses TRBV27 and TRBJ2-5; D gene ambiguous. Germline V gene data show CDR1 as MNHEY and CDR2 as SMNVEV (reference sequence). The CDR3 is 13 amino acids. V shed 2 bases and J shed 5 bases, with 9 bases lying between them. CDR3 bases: TGTGCCAGCAGTTTACAGGTTTGGGAGACCCAGTACTTC. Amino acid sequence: CASSLQVWETQYF.

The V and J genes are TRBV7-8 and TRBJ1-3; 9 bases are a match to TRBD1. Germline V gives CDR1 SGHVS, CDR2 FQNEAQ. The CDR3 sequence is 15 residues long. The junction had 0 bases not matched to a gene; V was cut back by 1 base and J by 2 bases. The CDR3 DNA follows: TGTGCCAGCAGCTTAGGGGACAGGGCTGGAAACACCATATATTTT. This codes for CASSLGDRAGNTIYF.

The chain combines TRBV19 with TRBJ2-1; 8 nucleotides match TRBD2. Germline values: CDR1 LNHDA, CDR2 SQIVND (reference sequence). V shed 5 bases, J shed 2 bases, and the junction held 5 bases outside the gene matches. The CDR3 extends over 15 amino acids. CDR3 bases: TGTGCCAGTAGTTTTAGCGGGGTTACCTACAATGAGCAGTTCTTC. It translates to CASSFSGVTYNEQFF.

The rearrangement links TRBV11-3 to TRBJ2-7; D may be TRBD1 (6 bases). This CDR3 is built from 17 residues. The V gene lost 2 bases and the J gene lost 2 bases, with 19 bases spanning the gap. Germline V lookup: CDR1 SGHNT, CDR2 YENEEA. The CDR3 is CASSLTPFSGQPYEQYF. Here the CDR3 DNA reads TGTGCCAGCAGCTTAACTCCCTTTTCGGGACAACCCTACGAGCAGTACTTC.

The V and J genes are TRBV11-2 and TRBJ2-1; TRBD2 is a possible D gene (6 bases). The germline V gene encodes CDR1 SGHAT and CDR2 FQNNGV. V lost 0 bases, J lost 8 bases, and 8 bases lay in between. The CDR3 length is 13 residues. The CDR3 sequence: CASSLERDYEQFF. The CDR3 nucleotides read TGTGCCAGCAGCTTAGAGAGGGACTATGAGCAGTTCTTC.

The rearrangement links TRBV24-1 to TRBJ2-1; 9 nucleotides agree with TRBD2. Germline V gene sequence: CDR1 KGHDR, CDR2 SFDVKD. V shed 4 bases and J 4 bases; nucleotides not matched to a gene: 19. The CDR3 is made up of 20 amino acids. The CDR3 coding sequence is TGTGCCACCAGTGAGAGCATCTATGGGAGCGGGAGGTGGGGATACAATGAGCAGTTCTTC. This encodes CATSESIYGSGRWGYNEQFF.

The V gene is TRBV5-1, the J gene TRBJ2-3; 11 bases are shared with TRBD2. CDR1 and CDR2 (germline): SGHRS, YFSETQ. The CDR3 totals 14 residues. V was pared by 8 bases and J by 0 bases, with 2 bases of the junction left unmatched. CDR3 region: CASRTSGSTDTQYF. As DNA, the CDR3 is TGCGCCAGTCGGACTAGCGGGAGCACAGATACGCAGTATTTT.

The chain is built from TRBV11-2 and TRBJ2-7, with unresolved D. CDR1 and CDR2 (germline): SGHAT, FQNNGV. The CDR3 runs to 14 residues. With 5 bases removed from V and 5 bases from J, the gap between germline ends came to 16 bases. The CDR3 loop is CASSLRPSGDEQYF. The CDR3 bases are TGTGCCAGCAGCCTCAGACCGTCCGGAGACGAGCAGTACTTC.

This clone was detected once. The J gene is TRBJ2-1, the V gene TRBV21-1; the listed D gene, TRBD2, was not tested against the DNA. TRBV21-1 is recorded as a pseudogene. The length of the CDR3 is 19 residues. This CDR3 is CASSKGGSGRGKQNNEQFF. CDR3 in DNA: TGTGCCAGCAGCAAAGGTGGTAGCGGGAGGGGTAAACAGAACAATGAGCAGTTCTTC.

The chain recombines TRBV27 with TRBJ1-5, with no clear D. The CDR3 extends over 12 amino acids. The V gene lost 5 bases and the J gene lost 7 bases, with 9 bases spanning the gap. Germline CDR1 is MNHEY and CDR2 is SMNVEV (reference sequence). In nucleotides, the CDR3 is TGTGCCAGCAGTGCGGTCGGGCAGCCCCAGCATTTT. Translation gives CASSAVGQPQHF.

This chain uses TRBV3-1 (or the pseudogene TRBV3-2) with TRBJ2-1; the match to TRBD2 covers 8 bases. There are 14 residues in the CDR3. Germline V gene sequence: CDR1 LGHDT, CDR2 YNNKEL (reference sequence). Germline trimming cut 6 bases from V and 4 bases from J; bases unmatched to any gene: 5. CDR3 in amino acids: CASSRIAGYNEQFF. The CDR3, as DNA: TGTGCCAGCAGTCGGATAGCGGGATACAATGAGCAGTTCTTC.

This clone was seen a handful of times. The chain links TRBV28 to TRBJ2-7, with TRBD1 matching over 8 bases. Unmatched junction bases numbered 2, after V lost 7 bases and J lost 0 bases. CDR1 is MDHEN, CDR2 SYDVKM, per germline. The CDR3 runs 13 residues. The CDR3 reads CASTGTGSYEQYF. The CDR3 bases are TGTGCCAGCACTGGGACAGGCTCCTACGAGCAGTACTTC.

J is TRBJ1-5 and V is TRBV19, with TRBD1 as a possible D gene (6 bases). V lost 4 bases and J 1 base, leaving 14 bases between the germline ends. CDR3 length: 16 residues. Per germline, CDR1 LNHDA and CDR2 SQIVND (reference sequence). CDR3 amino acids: CASSRPTGYSNQPQHF. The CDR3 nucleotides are TGTGCCAGTAGTAGACCAACAGGGTACAGCAATCAGCCCCAGCATTTT.